This entry features one T cell receptor beta chain sequence. This clonotype was seen many times. What antigen it recognizes has not been identified. Its ends do not fully match the called genes, so a read error is possible. The data are from a study of blood T cells in healthy people across ages (dated by TCRdb to the mid-2010s). As for the study more broadly: In model experiments, template switching captured about one uniquely barcoded TCR beta cDNA molecule for every two T cells. The study measured age-related changes in TCR beta repertoire diversity using deep sequencing normalized with unique cDNA molecular identifiers. The donors were split into four age groups: young (average 16 years), middle-aged (about 40), aged (approximately 60) and long-lived (approximately 80). Donors of different ages were randomly distributed across sequencing lanes to avoid experimental bias. Using the same blood draw, the study looked at two additional independent replicas of 1 million unique cDNA reads for two donors, one aged 18 to 30 and the other aged 80 or older. Study-wide findings and limitations: The CMV infection status of donors was not known, potentially confounding age-related changes in expanded clonotypes. The percentage of naive T cells measured by flow cytometry correlated strongly with observed TCR beta diversity. Compared with the aged group, the long-lived group had more naive CD4+ T cells, fewer expanded clones and increased TCR diversity, a pattern suggesting age selection. Estimates of total diversity from one million sequenced T cells were regarded as lower bounds and underestimates. Observed TCR beta diversity per million T cells fell roughly linearly with age, and a significant reduction was already apparent by age about 38. Bulk unsorted PBMC profiling prevented conclusive comparison of naive and antigen-experienced compartments.

Systemically healthy Caucasian individuals from Russia, approximately 39 in total and aged roughly 6 to 100 years, were included as donors. About 9.6 milliliters of peripheral blood were collected from each donor into EDTA-treated Vacutainer tubes. Ficoll-Paque density-gradient centrifugation was used to isolate PBMCs, with at least 7 million per sample. Trizol reagent was used to extract total RNA from the PBMCs, yielding at least 5 micrograms per sample. For every donor, flow cytometry on a PBMC aliquot measured the percentage of naive CD45RAhigh/CD27high T cells. Library construction relied on 5' RACE. Instrument on record: Illumina HiSeq 2500. The second PCR ran for roughly 7 to 11 cycles and used a J-beta primer mix along with a sample-barcoded 5' primer. Each TCR beta cDNA molecule received a unique molecular identifier from a template-switch 5' adaptor carrying 12 random nucleotides. Each sample yielded at least 3 million CDR3-containing paired-end reads. First-strand cDNA synthesis was performed from all RNA using the Mint cDNA synthesis kit, with priming by a TRBC-specific oligonucleotide. After uracil-DNA glycosylase treatment, a first 18-cycle PCR used universal primers M1SS and BC2_uni_R on all cDNA. The paper's data handling went like this. Normalization of each sample was performed by random selection of 1 million high-quality reads, each carrying a distinct molecular identifier. Instead of being binned into consensus sequences, reads that shared molecular identifiers were thrown out. CDR3 identification, clonotype clustering and error correction used MiTCR with a Q25 quality threshold and the strictest error-elimination algorithm. A nonparametric unseen species model using Euler transformation provided a lower-bound estimate of total TCR beta diversity. In-frame beta chains were kept once TCRdb had trimmed the public reads at Q25 with fastp and called clones with MiXCR. Identical CDR3 protein sequences are pooled into one entry, listed with their most common genes and DNA. TCRdb's processing, not the authors', yielded these V and J calls. For this sample there are hundreds of thousands of distinct CDR3 sequences; about 30% appear just once. The leading ten clones occupy 15% to 19% of the sample.

The germline V gene (reference sequence) sets CDR1 to SSHAT and CDR2 to FNYEAQ. The CDR3, from cysteine to phenylalanine, totals 17 residues. Only the CDR3 part of the read is kept: 51 bases, read in frame from the first base. This receptor was identified in a woman over 75 in good health. The sample taken for sequencing was blood. The receptor chain draws on TRBV7-7 and TRBJ2-1, with TRBD1 perhaps the D gene, on 5 matching bases. The CDR3 amino acid sequence is: CASSLSVGAHSHNEQFF. The bases are TGTGCTAGCAGCTTATCCGTTGGGGCCCATAGCCACAATGAGCAGTTCTTC.